Each of the 13 T cell receptor beta chains below was sequenced from the same sample in a study of shared clonotypes between healthy human individuals. Sequencing used immunoSEQ multiplex PCR; TCRdb keeps in-frame clones, though not all of them. The sample carries more than 1,200,000 clones, about 98.5% recorded once. Sequencing was done on a sample of naive CD4+ T cells sorted from blood. Subset of the sample: CD45RA+ positively selected. The receptors shown here come from a man aged 30 to 39 in good health.

This clone appeared once. The chain combines TRBV30 with TRBJ2-1; D unclear. Germline V gene sequence: CDR1 GTSNPN, CDR2 SVGIG (reference sequence). Trimming stripped 1 base from V and 15 bases from J, with 19 bases between. The CDR3 has 13 amino acids. The CDR3 here is CAWSGNSGVTRFF. CDR3 DNA sequence: TGTGCCTGGAGTGGAAACTCGGGCGTCACCCGGTTCTTC.

The rearrangement joins TRBV19 to TRBJ2-7, with D perhaps TRBD1 (5 bases). The CDR3 totals 15 residues. CDR1 is LNHDA, CDR2 SQIVND, per germline (reference sequence). V lost 5 bases, J lost 5 bases, and 19 bases lay in between. CDR3 DNA: TGTGCCAGTAGTGCGTGGGGCGCATTGTATAACGAGCAGTACTTC. It encodes CASSAWGALYNEQYF.

The chain combines TRBV11-2 with TRBJ2-7; 8 nucleotides align to TRBD1. This CDR3 region has 15 residues. V was clipped by 4 bases and J by 3 bases; unmatched bases: 8. Germline V lookup: CDR1 SGHAT, CDR2 FQNNGV. The CDR3 sequence is CASSSRTGLNYEQYF. CDR3 DNA sequence: TGTGCCAGCAGCTCGCGGACAGGGCTCAACTACGAGCAGTACTTC.

In the case of this clone: The sample holds other DNA sequences that translate to the same CDR3. The V and J genes are TRBV6-5 and TRBJ2-2, with D tentatively TRBD1 (6 bases). V was pared by 2 bases and J by 0 bases, with 7 bases between. CDR1 is MNHEY, CDR2 SVGAGI, per germline. The CDR3 spans 15 residues. In nucleotides, the CDR3 is TGTGCCAGCAGTTACGGGACACCGAACACCGGGGAGCTGTTTTTT. Its translation: CASSYGTPNTGELFF.

V is TRBV27 and J is TRBJ1-4; D remains ambiguous. Germline V CDR1 and CDR2: MNHEY, SMNVEV (reference sequence). V gave up 6 bases and J gave up 5 bases, with 13 bases separating them. There are 14 residues in the CDR3. Here the CDR3 reads CASRTRTGNEKLFF. The CDR3 DNA is TGTGCCAGCAGAACGAGGACGGGAAATGAAAAACTGTTTTTT.

The rearrangement joins TRBV5-6 to TRBJ2-7; D possibly corresponds to TRBD1 (5 bases). The CDR3 contains 14 residues. Looked up from germline, CDR1 is SGHDT and CDR2 is YYEEEE. V lost 2 bases, J lost 2 bases, and 11 bases lay in between. CDR3 nucleotide sequence: TGTGCCAGCAGCTTTAGAACAGGTCCCTACGAGCAGTACTTC. It translates to CASSFRTGPYEQYF.

The sample holds a few counts of this clone. J is TRBJ2-1 and V is TRBV4-2; D unclear. V lost 0 bases and J lost 1, with 10 bases in between. The CDR3 is 16 amino acids. Germline lookup yields CDR1 LGHNA and CDR2 YNFKEQ. CDR3 coding DNA: TGTGCCAGCAGCCAAGAACGTACCCAGTCCTACAATGAGCAGTTCTTC. Translated: CASSQERTQSYNEQFF.

The J gene is TRBJ2-7, the V gene TRBV7-9; 8 nucleotides align to TRBD2. Germline V gene data show CDR1 as SEHNR and CDR2 as FQNEAQ (reference sequence). CDR3 length: 15 amino acids. V gave up 5 bases and J gave up 6 bases; unmatched junction bases: 12. The CDR3 is CASSQRSGSLTEQYF. The CDR3 DNA follows: TGTGCCAGCAGCCAAAGAAGCGGGAGTTTAACCGAGCAGTACTTC.

CDR3 protein: CASSYTADSSYEQYF. CDR3 DNA: TGTGCCAGCAGTTACACGGCGGATAGCTCCTACGAGCAGTACTTC. The chain employs TRBV6-5 and TRBJ2-7, with D uncertain. This CDR3 region has 15 residues. Germline assignment: CDR1 MNHEY and CDR2 SVGAGI. V was pared by 2 bases and J by 0 bases, with 11 bases between.

This rearrangement joins TRBV5-4 to TRBJ2-1, with 8 bases lining up with TRBD2. Trimming removed 0 bases from V and 0 bases from J; junction bases left unmatched: 11. Looked up from germline, CDR1 is SGHNT and CDR2 is YYREEE (reference sequence). This CDR3 comprises 19 residues. CDR3 DNA sequence: TGTGCCAGCAGCTTGGGCGGGAGGAAAACCGTCGGCTCCTACAATGAGCAGTTCTTC. Translated, it gives CASSLGGRKTVGSYNEQFF. The full variable domain, with the rest looked up from reference TRBV5-4 and TRBJ2-1, is ETGVTQSPTHLIKTRGQQVTLRCSSQSGHNTVSWYQQALGQGPQFIFQYYREEENGRGNFPPRFSGLQFPNYSSELNVNALELDDSALYLCASSLGGRKTVGSYNEQFFGPGTRLTVL.

This chain links TRBV11-2 with TRBJ2-7, with a weak D call TRBD2 (5 bases). The CDR3 is made up of 15 amino acids. CDR1 SGHAT and CDR2 FQNNGV come from the germline V gene. V was pared by 1 base and J by 1 base, with 11 bases between. CDR3 DNA: TGTGCCAGCAGCTTAGCCCGGGGAACATCCTACGAGCAGTACTTC. Translated: CASSLARGTSYEQYF. Together with reference TRBV11-2 and TRBJ2-7, the CDR3 gives the full variable domain: EAGVAQSPRYKIIEKRQSVAFWCNPISGHATLYWYQQILGQGPKLLIQFQNNGVVDDSQLPKDRFSAERLKGVDSTLKIQPAKLEDSAVYLCASSLARGTSYEQYFGPGTRLTVT.

The chain employs TRBV9 and TRBJ1-2, with D unclear. The CDR3 contains 14 residues. V was trimmed by 0 bases and J by 4 bases, leaving 10 bases between them. Germline V gene sequence: CDR1 SGDLS, CDR2 YYNGEE. CDR3 in DNA: TGTGCCAGCAGCGTAGAATGGGGAAGCTATGGCTACACCTTC. Protein sequence: CASSVEWGSYGYTF.

The genes are TRBV14 and TRBJ2-7; the D gene is possibly TRBD1 (5 bases). V was shortened by 5 bases and J by 7 bases, with 12 bases between the two germline ends. CDR3 length equals 12 residues. Germline V CDR1 and CDR2: SGHDN, FVKESK. For the CDR3, the DNA is TGTGCCAGCAGCTGGACAAATCGGGAGCAGTACTTC. Encoded protein: CASSWTNREQYF.